Following are 23 T cell receptor beta chains from one sample sequenced in a study of blood T cell repertoires in COVID-19. Method: immunoSEQ multiplex PCR; TCRdb's copy keeps in-frame clones and lacks some. Found here are about 140,000 clones, about 76% of them singletons; the top ten hold around 13%. Input material: peripheral blood. The receptors shown here come from a man at least 80 years old with acute or convalescent COVID-19.

The gene calls are TRBV2 and TRBJ2-5, with D perhaps TRBD1 (6 bases). Germline assignment: CDR1 SNHLY and CDR2 FYNNEI. The CDR3 covers 13 residues. The germline V and J ends were trimmed by 7 bases and 5 bases, with 14 bases remaining between them. The CDR3: CASISGVGETQYF. The CDR3, as DNA: TGTGCCAGCATCTCAGGGGTGGGGGAGACCCAGTACTTC.

The chain combines TRBV29-1 with TRBJ1-1; D unclear. Per germline, CDR1 SQVTM and CDR2 ANQGSEA. V lost 6 bases, J lost 0 bases, and 11 bases lay in between. The CDR3 consists of 13 residues. The CDR3 protein is CSVIVAVNTEAFF. In DNA, the CDR3 is TGCAGCGTGATTGTGGCAGTGAACACTGAAGCTTTCTTT. Variable domain in full (rest from reference TRBV29-1 and TRBJ1-1): SAVISQKPSRDICQRGTSLTIQCQVDSQVTMMFWYRQQPGQSLTLIATANQGSEATYESGFVIDKFPISRPNLTFSTLTVSNMSPEDSSIYLCSVIVAVNTEAFFGQGTRLTVV.

The chain couples TRBV6-2 or TRBV6-3 to TRBJ1-1; the D gene is possibly TRBD1 (5 bases). V was clipped by 0 bases and J by 2 bases, with 19 bases between them. Germline lookup yields CDR1 MNHEY and CDR2 SVGEGT. This CDR3 comprises 18 residues. The CDR3 protein is CASSYSTLGAGGNTEAFF. The CDR3 coding sequence is TGTGCCAGCAGTTACTCGACCCTTGGGGCCGGCGGTAACACTGAAGCTTTCTTT.

The gene calls are TRBV19 and TRBJ1-5; D gene unclear. CDR3 size: 13 residues. Trimming removed 9 bases at V and 1 base at J, with 10 bases between. Germline V gene sequence: CDR1 LNHDA, CDR2 SQIVND (reference sequence). In DNA, the CDR3 is TGTGCCAGCAGCGATACGAGCAATCAGCCCCAGCATTTT. Its protein is CASSDTSNQPQHF.

This clone was found once. The chain carries TRBV2 and TRBJ1-5, with D perhaps TRBD1 (5 bases). V was clipped by 5 bases and J by 3 bases, with 14 bases between them. This CDR3 spans 15 amino acids. Germline CDR1 reads SNHLY; CDR2 reads FYNNEI. CDR3 in DNA: TGTGCCAGCAGTTTTCAGGGTTGGAACAATCAGCCCCAGCATTTT. Translation: CASSFQGWNNQPQHF.

The CDR3 loop reads CASSLHPGTKNIQYF. Written as DNA, the CDR3 is TGTGCCAGCAGTCTCCACCCAGGGACCAAAAACATTCAGTACTTC. The genes are TRBV28 and TRBJ2-4, with D possibly being TRBD1 (5 bases). Trimming removed 5 bases from V and 2 bases from J, with 13 bases in between. The length of the CDR3 is 15 residues. Germline loops: CDR1 MDHEN, CDR2 SYDVKM.

The chain couples TRBV3-1 (or the pseudogene TRBV3-2) to TRBJ2-7; 7 bases line up with TRBD2. V lost 1 base to trimming and J lost 1 base; unmatched junction nucleotides: 4. This CDR3 has 15 amino acids. Germline V gene sequence: CDR1 LGHDT, CDR2 YNNKEL (reference sequence). The CDR3 coding sequence is TGTGCCAGCAGCCAAGTGTCGGGGGGATCCTACGAGCAGTACTTC. Protein product: CASSQVSGGSYEQYF.

The rearrangement links TRBV10-3 to TRBJ2-7; maybe TRBD1 (5 bases). Per the germline V gene, CDR1 is ENHRY and CDR2 is SYGVKD. With 9 bases removed from V and 0 bases from J, the gap between germline ends came to 12 bases. The CDR3 is 13 amino acids. CDR3 amino acids: CAIQVDSSYEQYF. The CDR3 bases are TGTGCCATTCAGGTTGACAGCTCCTACGAGCAGTACTTC.

The chain has TRBV4-2 and TRBJ1-6, with unresolved D. The V end was cut by 0 bases, the J end by 10 bases, with 16 bases between. Germline-derived CDR1 and CDR2 are LGHNA and YNFKEQ. CDR3 length equals 16 residues. The CDR3 reads CASSQDLRRVESPLHF. The CDR3 DNA is TGTGCCAGCAGCCAAGATTTAAGGAGGGTAGAGTCACCCCTCCACTTT.

This clone has more than one count but fewer than ten. The rearrangement joins TRBV6-2 or TRBV6-3 to TRBJ2-5, with D hard to call. V was clipped by 5 bases and J by 2 bases, with 12 bases between them. Germline V gene data show CDR1 as MNHEY and CDR2 as SVGEGT. CDR3 length: 14 residues. The DNA for the CDR3 is TGTGCCAGCAGTGACACTGGAAGGCAAGAGACCCAGTACTTC. This translates into CASSDTGRQETQYF.

This chain connects TRBV7-9 to TRBJ2-1, with D possibly matching TRBD2 (6 bases). The CDR3 has 17 residues. Trimming removed 4 bases from V and 10 bases from J, with 26 bases in between. Germline V lookup: CDR1 SEHNR, CDR2 FQNEAQ (reference sequence). This CDR3 is CASSSPSGGVEREEQFF. DNA for the CDR3: TGTGCCAGCAGCTCCCCGTCCGGCGGGGTGGAGCGAGAGGAGCAGTTCTTC.

The chain uses TRBV7-9 and TRBJ2-1, with D possibly TRBD2 on 6 matching bases. Germline V gene sequence: CDR1 SEHNR, CDR2 FQNEAQ (reference sequence). This CDR3 is 17 amino acids long. The germline V and J ends were trimmed by 5 bases and 4 bases, with 21 bases remaining between them. The CDR3 region is CASSPHRFGGIYNEQFF. In nucleotides, the CDR3 is TGTGCCAGCAGCCCTCATCGGTTCGGAGGGATTTACAATGAGCAGTTCTTC.

The rearrangement uses TRBV9 and TRBJ1-3, with 11 bases identical to TRBD1. CDR1 and CDR2 from the germline V gene are SGDLS and YYNGEE. This CDR3 has 16 amino acids. Trimming took 4 bases from V and 0 from J; bases not matched to a gene: 3. As DNA, the CDR3 is TGTGCCAGCAGCTTTGGGACAGGGGGCTCTGGAAACACCATATATTTT. Translation: CASSFGTGGSGNTIYF.

The gene calls are TRBV7-9 and TRBJ2-2; a possible D gene is TRBD1 (6 bases). Germline V gene sequence: CDR1 SEHNR, CDR2 FQNEAQ (reference sequence). The CDR3 is made up of 15 amino acids. V lost 1 base, J lost 4 bases, and 10 bases lay in between. The CDR3 loop is CASSLGGGRTGELFF. Here the CDR3 DNA reads TGTGCCAGCAGCTTAGGAGGGGGTCGCACCGGGGAGCTGTTTTTT.

The chain uses TRBV12-3 or TRBV12-4 and TRBJ2-3; D remains unclear. V was cut by 2 bases and J by 5 bases, with 2 bases left in between. This CDR3 spans 11 amino acids. The CDR3 DNA reads as TGTGCCAGCAGTTTACTAGATACGCAGTATTTT. It translates to CASSLLDTQYF.

This rearrangement joins TRBV4-1 to TRBJ2-2; D is uncertain. This CDR3 is built from 13 residues. Trimming stripped 4 bases from V and 10 bases from J, with 13 bases between. Germline V CDR1 and CDR2: MGHRA, YSYEKL. CDR3 sequence (DNA): TGCGCCAGCAGCCCCGAAGGCGGCGCGGAGCTGTTTTTT. This sequence encodes CASSPEGGAELFF.

This clone has a single count. This sequence joins TRBV19 and TRBJ2-7; D is perhaps TRBD2 (5 bases). Trimming shortened V by 6 bases and J by 2 bases, and 11 bases separated the two germline ends. The CDR3 totals 13 residues. The germline V gene encodes CDR1 LNHDA and CDR2 SQIVND (reference sequence). DNA for the CDR3: TGTGCCAGTAGAGTCCCGGGGACCTACGAGCAGTACTTC. This codes for CASRVPGTYEQYF.

The J gene is TRBJ1-2, the V gene TRBV6-5; D is unclear. The germline V gene encodes CDR1 MNHEY and CDR2 SVGAGI. This CDR3 has 14 residues. Between the trimmed V and J ends, which lost 0 bases and 4 bases, there was a span of 9 bases. CDR3 bases: TGTGCCAGCAGTTACTCTACAGATCCCTATGGCTACACCTTC. Residues: CASSYSTDPYGYTF.

The CDR3 loop is CASSQPIAGGSTDTQYF. Here the CDR3 DNA reads TGCGCCAGCAGCCAACCCATAGCGGGGGGCAGCACAGATACGCAGTATTTT. This chain connects TRBV4-1 to TRBJ2-3; TRBD2 agrees at 10 bases. V shed 2 bases and J 0 bases; nucleotides not matched to a gene: 5. Germline V gene lookup returns CDR1 MGHRA and CDR2 YSYEKL. CDR3 length: 17 amino acids.

This chain links TRBV2 with TRBJ2-1; D not certain. The V gene lost 7 bases and the J gene lost 5 bases, with 12 bases spanning the gap. The V gene's germline CDR1 is SNHLY and CDR2 FYNNEI. The CDR3 is made up of 13 amino acids. Here the CDR3 DNA reads TGTGCCAGCAATTTTCTGTCTAACAATGAGCAGTTCTTC. Amino acid sequence: CASNFLSNNEQFF.

V is TRBV28 and J is TRBJ1-5; 8 bases align to TRBD1. CDR3 length equals 14 residues. The V and J ends lost 5 bases and 6 bases, in that order; junction bases with no gene match: 6. Germline loops: CDR1 MDHEN, CDR2 SYDVKM. The CDR3: CASSPGQGGQPQHF. As DNA, the CDR3 is TGTGCCAGCAGTCCAGGACAGGGCGGTCAGCCCCAGCATTTT. Supplemented by reference TRBV28 and TRBJ1-5, the full variable domain reads DVKVTQSSRYLVKRTGEKVFLECVQDMDHENMFWYRQDPGLGLRLIYFSYDVKMKEKGDIPEGYSVSREKKERFSLILESASTNQTSMYLCASSPGQGGQPQHFGDGTRLSIL.

This clone was recorded a few times. The chain combines TRBV6-1 with TRBJ1-5; possibly TRBD1 for D (6 bases). The V gene lost 1 base and the J gene lost 10 bases, with 11 bases spanning the gap. The CDR3 covers 13 residues. Germline CDR1 reads MNHNS; CDR2 reads SASEGT. CDR3 region: CASSEGQDLPQHF. CDR3 DNA sequence: TGTGCCAGCAGTGAAGGACAGGATTTACCCCAGCATTTT.

The V and J genes are TRBV27 and TRBJ2-7, with TRBD1 matching over 9 bases. The V and J ends lost 6 bases and 2 bases, in that order; junction bases with no gene match: 2. Germline values: CDR1 MNHEY, CDR2 SMNVEV (reference sequence). This CDR3 has 13 amino acids. The CDR3 sequence is CASSRTGAYEQYF. The CDR3 bases are TGTGCCAGCAGCAGGACAGGGGCCTACGAGCAGTACTTC.